The 2 T cell receptor beta chains in this list originate from one sample, sequenced in a study of blood T cells in healthy people across ages (dated by TCRdb to between 2015 and 2016). The library relied on 5' RACE. TCRdb shows the sequencer as Illumina HiSeq 2500. A second about 7 to 11 cycle PCR used a sample-barcoded 5' primer and a J-beta primer mix. Using fastp at Q25 and MiXCR, TCRdb reprocessed the public reads and kept productive beta chains. Duplicate CDR3 protein sequences are folded into a single record with the most common DNA and genes. In all, the sample holds 850,000 to 1,000,000 distinct CDR3 sequences, and just over 50% of those were seen once. The biggest ten clones account for roughly a fifth of the sample. The source material was blood. These receptor sequences come from a woman aged 55-70 years in good health.

The chain employs TRBV12-3 or TRBV12-4 and TRBJ1-1, with D uncertain. This CDR3 is 13 amino acids long. Trimming took 6 bases from V and 8 from J, leaving 16 bases between them. As DNA, the CDR3 is TGTGCCAGCAGACCATACGGGGAAGTGGAAGCTTTCTTT. This codes for CASRPYGEVEAFF.

This clonotype was seen only a few times. The junction differs from germline at one of its ends, possibly a read error. The CDR3 DNA sequence: TGTGCCAGCAGTCACTCAACGGCGTTTGAGACCCAGTACTTC. This translates into CASSHSTAFETQYF. V and J are TRBV6-6 and TRBJ2-5, with D uncertain. Germline values: CDR1 MNHNY, CDR2 SVGAGI (reference sequence). CDR3 size: 14 residues.